This T cell receptor beta chain was sequenced during a study of blood T cells in healthy people across ages. V gave up 5 bases and J gave up 2 bases, with 10 bases separating them. Germline V gene sequence: CDR1 MNHNY, CDR2 SVGAGI (reference sequence). The CDR3 has 13 residues. Donors were systemically healthy Caucasian individuals from Russia aged about 6 to 90 years. Collection of 8.5 to 10 milliliters of peripheral blood was performed for each donor. At least 5 micrograms of total RNA were extracted per sample. The second PCR ran about 7 to 12 cycles with a sample-barcoded 5' primer and J-beta primers. The authors tagged each cDNA molecule using a template-switch adaptor with 12 random nucleotides. TCRdb analysed the 5' RACE reads with MiXCR anew, one entry per CDR3 protein. The sample records 600,000 to 1,000,000 distinct CDR3 sequences, 55% to 70% being singletons.

V usage is TRBV6-6 and J usage is TRBJ2-7, with D hard to call. The sample taken for sequencing was blood. The TCR comes from a man in his thirties or forties in good health. The CDR3 loop reads CASSPGSPYEQYF. CDR3 in DNA: TGTGCCAGCAGTCCTGGGTCCCCCTACGAGCAGTACTTC.